Listed below are T cell receptor beta chains from one sample, sequenced in a study of CD8 T cells in Susac syndrome. MiXCR was run by TCRdb on the immunoSEQ multiplex PCR reads, yielding one entry per CDR3 protein. The sample lists about 83,000 distinct CDR3 sequences; approximately 96% were seen once. Sequencing was done on a sample of CD8+ T cells from PBMCs. Receptors were obtained from a human donor with Susac syndrome. The CDR3 runs from the conserved cysteine through the conserved F or W. D genes are given only for firm matches. Where a row states a size, it is once, few, many or the class of an expanded clone; other rows omit it.

TRBJ2-5 | TRBD2 | TRBV14 | . | TGTGCCAGCAGCCCCCTAGCGGGAGGGCAAGAGACCCAGTACTTC | CASSPLAGGQETQYF
TRBJ2-2 | TRBD1 | TRBV20-1 | . | TGCAGTGCCCGACCTCGAGCAGGGGGCAACACCGGGGAGCTGTTTTTT | CSARPRAGGNTGELFF
TRBJ2-1 | TRBD2 | TRBV28 | . | TGTGCCAGCAGTCCCCTCCCCACTAGCGGGAGGCACAATGAGCAGTTCTTC | CASSPLPTSGRHNEQFF
TRBJ2-3 | . | TRBV29-1 | . | TGCAGCGTTGAAGAGGGAAGGTCATGGGGCACAGATACGCAGTATTTT | CSVEEGRSWGTDTQYF
TRBJ2-5 | . | TRBV5-1 | . | TGCGCCAGCAGCCCCAATCCCGCGCCGAACCAAGAGACCCAGTACTTC | CASSPNPAPNQETQYF
TRBJ2-1 | . | TRBV28 | . | TGTGCCAGCAACCCAACCGGGAGCGGCTCCTACAATGAGCAGTTCTTC | CASNPTGSGSYNEQFF
TRBJ2-3 | TRBD2 | TRBV7-2 | . | TGTGCCAGCAGTTTTAGGACTAGACCGGATACGCAGTATTTT | CASSFRTRPDTQYF
TRBJ2-1 | TRBD2 | TRBV29-1 | . | TGCAGCGTTGGACGTAGCGGGGCCTACAATGAGCAGTTCTTC | CSVGRSGAYNEQFF
TRBJ1-1 | TRBD1 | TRBV20-1 | . | TGCAGTGCTAGGGGACAGGGAAGGGAGAACACTGAAGCTTTCTTT | CSARGQGRENTEAFF
TRBJ1-3 | TRBD1 | TRBV12-3/TRBV12-4 | . | TGTGCCAGCCGGGGACAGGACCGGTCTGGAAACACCATATATTTT | CASRGQDRSGNTIYF
TRBJ2-5 | . | TRBV30 | . | TGTGCCTGGATGCGGGAGACCCAGTACTTC | CAWMRETQYF
TRBJ2-7 | . | TRBV3-1 | . | TGTGCCAGCAGCAGCGTATCCTACGAGCAGTACTTC | CASSSVSYEQYF
TRBJ2-1 | TRBD2 | TRBV5-6 | . | TGTGCCAGCAGCTCCGGGGGGGCATTTGGGTACAATGAGCAGTTCTTC | CASSSGGAFGYNEQFF
TRBJ2-7 | . | TRBV3-1 | . | TGTGCCAGCAGCCAAGATCTCCGAGGGCCCAAGGACGAGCAGTACTTC | CASSQDLRGPKDEQYF
TRBJ2-2 | . | TRBV9 | . | TGTGCCAGCAGCGCCCTCCGGACTCCGAACACCGGGGAGCTGTTTTTT | CASSALRTPNTGELFF
TRBJ2-3 | . | TRBV4-3 | . | TGCGCCAGCAGCCAAGATTCCAGTCCGGGGTCGGATACGCAGTATTTT | CASSQDSSPGSDTQYF
TRBJ2-6 | . | TRBV6-5 | . | TGTGCCAGCAAACATTCTGGGGCCAACGTCCTGACTTTC | CASKHSGANVLTF
TRBJ2-6 | . | TRBV9 | . | TGTGCCAGCAGCGACCGACAGTCTGGGGCCAACGTCCTGACTTTC | CASSDRQSGANVLTF
TRBJ2-7 | . | TRBV6-1 | once | TGTGCCAGCAGTGAAGCAGTGAGACTCCGTTCTTTTGAGCAGTACTTC | CASSEAVRLRSFEQYF
TRBJ2-5 | . | TRBV9 | . | TGTGCCAGCAGCGGGGTAGGGTACCAAGAGACCCAGTACTTC | CASSGVGYQETQYF
TRBJ2-3 | . | TRBV7-9 | . | TGTGCCAGCAGCGGGAGTACAGATACGCAGTATTTT | CASSGSTDTQYF
TRBJ2-1 | . | TRBV5-1 | . | TGCGCCAGCAGCTTCTCAGGGTCTAATGAGCAGTTCTTC | CASSFSGSNEQFF
TRBJ2-3 | TRBD1 | TRBV29-1 | . | TGCATCGCGCGGGACAGGGGCACAGATACGCAGTATTTT | CIARDRGTDTQYF
TRBJ2-1 | TRBD2 | TRBV30 | . | TGTGCCTGGAGAATTAGCGGGAGCTACAATGAGCAGTTCTTC | CAWRISGSYNEQFF
TRBJ1-2 | . | TRBV24-1 | . | TGTGCCACCAGTGATTCGGGACATCACACCTTC | CATSDSGHHTF
TRBJ2-7 | . | TRBV5-1 | . | TGCGCCAGCAGGATGGATAGCTCCTACGAGCAGTACTTC | CASRMDSSYEQYF
TRBJ2-5 | . | TRBV28 | . | TGTGCCAGCAGCCTACGTAGGGGCTGGGAGACCCAGTACTTC | CASSLRRGWETQYF
TRBJ2-1 | TRBD1 | TRBV6-1 | . | TGTGCCAGCAGTGAAACCCAGGGGGTGTACAATGAGCAGTTCTTC | CASSETQGVYNEQFF
TRBJ2-4 | . | TRBV2 | . | TGTGCCAGCAGTAAAGGTCACCGACTAGCCAAAAACATTCAGTACTTC | CASSKGHRLAKNIQYF
TRBJ2-7 | . | TRBV28 | . | TGTGCCGCAAGAGGGGTTGCCAGCTCCTACGAGCAGTACTTC | CAARGVASSYEQYF
TRBJ2-1 | . | TRBV29-1 | . | TGCAGCGTCCTACCCGTTGACACCAATGAGCAGTTCTTC | CSVLPVDTNEQFF
TRBJ2-2 | . | TRBV7-2 | . | TGTGCCAGCAGCCCCTTAGCGATCCAGAACACCGGGGAGCTGTTTTTT | CASSPLAIQNTGELFF
TRBJ2-2 | TRBD2 | TRBV6-8 | . | TGTGCCAGCAGCGGACTAGCGGGGGACACCGGGGAGCTGTTTTTT | CASSGLAGDTGELFF
TRBJ2-1 | TRBD1 | TRBV7-9 | . | TGTGCCAGCAGCCCGCAAGGGGGCGAGCAGTTCTTC | CASSPQGGEQFF
TRBJ1-2 | TRBD1 | TRBV20-1 | . | TGCAGTGCAACGACAGGGGTTGTAAACTATGGCTACACCTTC | CSATTGVVNYGYTF
TRBJ2-7 | . | TRBV9 | . | TGTGCCAGCAGCTTTACTGAGATCGATGGCGAGCAGTACTTC | CASSFTEIDGEQYF
TRBJ2-7 | TRBD2 | TRBV29-1 | . | TGCAGCGTCAAGACTAGCGGGACCTACGAGCAGTACTTC | CSVKTSGTYEQYF
TRBJ2-7 | . | TRBV18 | . | TGTGCCAGCTCAATAACGGGGAGCTACGAGCAGTACTTC | CASSITGSYEQYF
TRBJ2-7 | TRBD1 | TRBV6-5 | . | TGTGCCAGCAATTCCGGGACAGGTCCCTACGAGCAGTACTTC | CASNSGTGPYEQYF
TRBJ1-1 | . | TRBV7-9 | . | TGTGCCAGCAGCCCGCGGCCTCGTCTTATGAACACTGAAGCTTTCTTT | CASSPRPRLMNTEAFF
TRBJ1-1 | . | TRBV12-5 | . | TGTGCTAGTGGTTTGGAGATCGACACTGAAGCTTTCTTT | CASGLEIDTEAFF
TRBJ1-5 | . | TRBV6-2/TRBV6-3 | . | TGTGCCAGCAGTTCGGGGTGGAGGATAAATCAGCCCCAGCATTTT | CASSSGWRINQPQHF
TRBJ1-2 | TRBD1 | TRBV7-9 | once | TGTGCCACCTCGCAGGGGGCCGGCTATGGCTACACCTTC | CATSQGAGYGYTF
TRBJ2-7 | . | TRBV7-2 | . | TGTGCCAGCAGCTTAGCCGGGGGACCCCACTACGAGCAGTACTTC | CASSLAGGPHYEQYF
TRBJ1-5 | . | TRBV27 | . | TGTGCCAGCAGTTTCATGGGGATGAATCAGCCCCAGCATTTT | CASSFMGMNQPQHF
TRBJ2-4 | . | TRBV28 | . | TGTGCCAGCAGTTTTCGGGGGCCAATAGCCAAAAACATTCAGTACTTC | CASSFRGPIAKNIQYF
TRBJ2-4 | . | TRBV12-3/TRBV12-4 | . | TGTGCCAGCAGTTTGAGGGACGTGGGGTACATTCAGTACTTC | CASSLRDVGYIQYF
TRBJ2-6 | . | TRBV15 | . | TGTGCCACCAGCCGCCCTGCTGGGGCCAACGTCCTGACTTTC | CATSRPAGANVLTF
TRBJ2-2 | . | TRBV15 | . | TGTGCCACCGCGGACGCCGGGGAGCTGTTTTTT | CATADAGELFF
TRBJ2-2 | . | TRBV29-1 | . | TGCAGCGTTCAGGGGCAAGACACCGGGGAGCTGTTTTTT | CSVQGQDTGELFF
TRBJ2-3 | . | TRBV7-9 | . | TGTGCCAGCAGCTCCCGACAGAGCGACGGCACAGATACGCAGTATTTT | CASSSRQSDGTDTQYF
TRBJ2-5 | . | TRBV25-1 | . | TGTGCCAGCAGTGTTTTTTGGTACCGAGAGACCCAGTACTTC | CASSVFWYRETQYF